This T cell receptor (beta chain) was sequenced during a study of tumor and adjacent non-tumor tissue in lung cancer. The study, taken as a whole, reports: In normal lung, the top 100 clones were significantly more dominant than in tumor. Shorter survival was associated with higher TCR diversity in tumors.

This CDR3 contains 13 residues. Looked up from germline, CDR1 is SGHAT and CDR2 is FQNNGV. RNA was extracted from bulk tissue without any cell sorting. More than 3 cm separated this lung sample from the edge of the tumor. The library came from three nested PCR rounds adapted from ARM-PCR protocols. A single record per CDR3 protein comes from TCRdb applying MiXCR to the multiplex PCR reads. The table lists about 75,000 distinct CDR3 sequences, under 70% of them singletons. Note on this clonotype: Its specificity is not known. An end of the junction does not agree with germline; a read error may underlie this.

The source material was distant non-tumor lung tissue. The sequence came from a woman aged 45-60 years with non-small cell lung cancer. The genes are TRBV11-2 and TRBJ2-7; no definite D call. CDR3 amino acids: CVSSLEVGCEQCF. The CDR3 region has the DNA TGTGTCAGCAGCTTAGAGGTGGGATGCGAGCAGTGCTTC.